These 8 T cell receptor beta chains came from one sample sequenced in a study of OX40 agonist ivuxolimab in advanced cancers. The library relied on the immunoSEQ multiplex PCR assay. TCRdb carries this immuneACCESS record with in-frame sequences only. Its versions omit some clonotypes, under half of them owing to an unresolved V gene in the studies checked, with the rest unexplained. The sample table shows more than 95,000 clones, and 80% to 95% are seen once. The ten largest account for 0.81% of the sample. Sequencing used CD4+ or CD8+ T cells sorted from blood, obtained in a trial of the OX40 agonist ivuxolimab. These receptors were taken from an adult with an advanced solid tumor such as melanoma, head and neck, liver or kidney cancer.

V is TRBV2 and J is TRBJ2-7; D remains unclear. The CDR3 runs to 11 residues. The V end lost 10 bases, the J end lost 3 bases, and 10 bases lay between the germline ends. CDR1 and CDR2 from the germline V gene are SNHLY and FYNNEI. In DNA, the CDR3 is TGTGCCACCACGCGGAGCTACGAGCAGTACTTC. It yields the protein CATTRSYEQYF.

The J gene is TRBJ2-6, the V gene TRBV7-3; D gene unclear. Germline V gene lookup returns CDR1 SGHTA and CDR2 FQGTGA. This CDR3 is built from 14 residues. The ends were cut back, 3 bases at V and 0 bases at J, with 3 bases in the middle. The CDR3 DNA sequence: TGTGCCAGCAGCTTTCTCTCTGGGGCCAACGTCCTGACTTTC. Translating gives CASSFLSGANVLTF.

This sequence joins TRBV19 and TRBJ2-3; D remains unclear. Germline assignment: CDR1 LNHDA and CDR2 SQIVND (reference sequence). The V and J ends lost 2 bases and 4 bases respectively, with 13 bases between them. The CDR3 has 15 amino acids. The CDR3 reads CASSIRNSGADTQYF. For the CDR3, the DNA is TGTGCCAGTAGTATAAGGAACAGTGGGGCAGATACGCAGTATTTT.

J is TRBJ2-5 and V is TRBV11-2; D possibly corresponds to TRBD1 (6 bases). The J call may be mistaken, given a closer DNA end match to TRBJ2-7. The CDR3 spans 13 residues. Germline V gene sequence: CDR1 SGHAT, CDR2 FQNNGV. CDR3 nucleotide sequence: TGTGCCAGCAGCTCCACTCCAGGGGACGAGCAGTACTTC. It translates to CASSSTPGDEQYF.

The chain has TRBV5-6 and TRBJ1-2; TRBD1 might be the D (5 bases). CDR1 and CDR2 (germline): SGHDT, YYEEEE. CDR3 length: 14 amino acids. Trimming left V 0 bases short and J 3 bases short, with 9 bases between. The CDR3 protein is CASSLVQGDYGYTF. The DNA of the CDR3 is TGTGCCAGCAGCTTGGTTCAGGGTGACTATGGCTACACCTTC.

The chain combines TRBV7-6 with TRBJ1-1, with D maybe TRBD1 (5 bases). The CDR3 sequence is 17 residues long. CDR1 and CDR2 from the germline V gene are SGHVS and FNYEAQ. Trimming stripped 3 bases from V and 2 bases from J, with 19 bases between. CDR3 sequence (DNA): TGTGCCAGCAGCTTTTCTGGGCGAGACGGGGGAAACACTGAAGCTTTCTTT. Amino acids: CASSFSGRDGGNTEAFF.

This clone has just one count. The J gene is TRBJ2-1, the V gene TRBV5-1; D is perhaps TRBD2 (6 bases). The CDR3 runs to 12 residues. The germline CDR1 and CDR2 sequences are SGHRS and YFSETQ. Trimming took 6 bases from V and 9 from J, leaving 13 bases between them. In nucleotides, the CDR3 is TGCGCCAGCACCGCTAGCGATGTTGAGCAGTTCTTC. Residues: CASTASDVEQFF. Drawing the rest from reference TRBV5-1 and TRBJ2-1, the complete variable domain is KAGVTQTPRYLIKTRGQQVTLSCSPISGHRSVSWYQQTPGQGLQFLFEYFSETQRNKGNFPGRFSGRQFSNSRSEMNVSTLELGDSALYLCASTASDVEQFFGPGTRLTVL.

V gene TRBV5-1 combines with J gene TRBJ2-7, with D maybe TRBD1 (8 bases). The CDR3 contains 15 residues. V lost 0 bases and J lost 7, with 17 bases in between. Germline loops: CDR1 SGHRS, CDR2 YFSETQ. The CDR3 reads CASSLVTHRGGEQYF. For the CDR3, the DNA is TGCGCCAGCAGCTTGGTCACGCACAGGGGGGGAGAGCAGTACTTC.